These T cell receptor beta chains were read from a single sample in a study of T cells in Graves' hyperthyroidism and ophthalmopathy. TCRdb reprocessed the multiplex PCR reads via MiXCR and lists one record per CDR3 protein. The table lists about 660,000 distinct CDR3 sequences, about 45% of them singletons. Source material: peripheral blood or thyroid tissue (not recorded which). The receptors stem from an adult man with Graves' disease, either hyperthyroidism or ophthalmopathy (not recorded which). The CDR3 runs from the conserved cysteine through the conserved F or W. D genes are given only for firm matches. Clone size appears in some rows only: once, few, many, or a class for an expanded clone.

J gene: TRBJ1-2
CDR3 length: 17
D gene: -
clone size: few
V gene: TRBV7-2
CDR3 protein: CASSLVVGELTNYGYTF
CDR3 DNA: TGTGCCAGCAGCTTAGTAGTGGGGGAGCTAACTAACTATGGCTACACCTTC

J gene: TRBJ1-1
CDR3 length: 15
D gene: TRBD1
clone size: -
V gene: TRBV15
CDR3 protein: CATSRDRGFSTEAFF
CDR3 DNA: TGTGCCACCAGCCGGGACAGGGGATTCAGCACTGAAGCTTTCTTT

J gene: TRBJ1-5
CDR3 length: 13
D gene: -
clone size: -
V gene: TRBV25-1
CDR3 protein: CASRTASNQPQHF
CDR3 DNA: TGTGCTAGTCGGACAGCAAGCAATCAGCCCCAGCATTTT

J gene: TRBJ2-5
CDR3 length: 18
D gene: TRBD2
clone size: -
V gene: TRBV12-3/TRBV12-4
CDR3 protein: CASSPEWGLAGAGETQYF
CDR3 DNA: TGTGCCAGCAGCCCGGAATGGGGACTAGCGGGGGCGGGTGAGACCCAGTACTTC

J gene: TRBJ1-1
CDR3 length: 15
D gene: -
clone size: -
V gene: TRBV10-3
CDR3 protein: CAVSESMKLDTEAFF
CDR3 DNA: TGTGCCGTCAGTGAGTCAATGAAATTGGACACTGAAGCTTTCTTT

J gene: TRBJ1-2
CDR3 length: 14
D gene: -
clone size: -
V gene: TRBV20-1
CDR3 protein: CSTKGGGFHYGYTF
CDR3 DNA: TGCAGTACAAAAGGGGGGGGCTTTCACTATGGCTACACCTTC

J gene: TRBJ1-2
CDR3 length: 13
D gene: -
clone size: many
V gene: TRBV20-1
CDR3 protein: CSARDGGGYGYTF
CDR3 DNA: TGCAGTGCTAGAGATGGGGGAGGCTATGGCTACACCTTC

J gene: TRBJ1-1
CDR3 length: 14
D gene: TRBD1
clone size: many
V gene: TRBV24-1
CDR3 protein: CATSAGTGRTEAFF
CDR3 DNA: TGTGCCACCAGTGCGGGGACAGGGAGGACTGAAGCTTTCTTT

J gene: TRBJ2-2
CDR3 length: 13
D gene: TRBD2
clone size: -
V gene: TRBV7-9
CDR3 protein: CASSVTSAGELFF
CDR3 DNA: TGTGCCAGCAGCGTTACTAGCGCCGGGGAGCTGTTTTTT

J gene: TRBJ1-2
CDR3 length: 15
D gene: TRBD1
clone size: -
V gene: TRBV7-2
CDR3 protein: CASSSPATGGRGYTF
CDR3 DNA: TGTGCCAGCAGCTCGCCCGCGACAGGGGGCCGGGGCTACACCTTC

J gene: TRBJ2-7
CDR3 length: 14
D gene: TRBD1
clone size: few
V gene: TRBV9
CDR3 protein: CASSLSGQGARQYF
CDR3 DNA: TGTGCCAGCAGCTTGTCGGGACAGGGGGCAAGGCAGTACTTC

J gene: TRBJ2-2
CDR3 length: 11
D gene: -
clone size: -
V gene: TRBV2
CDR3 protein: CASRGAGVLFF
CDR3 DNA: TGTGCCAGCAGGGGGGCAGGGGTGCTGTTTTTT

J gene: TRBJ2-7
CDR3 length: 15
D gene: TRBD1
clone size: few
V gene: TRBV7-6
CDR3 protein: CASSSGQGGGYEQYF
CDR3 DNA: TGTGCCAGCAGCTCGGGACAGGGTGGGGGTTACGAGCAGTACTTC

J gene: TRBJ2-6
CDR3 length: 16
D gene: -
clone size: -
V gene: TRBV7-9
CDR3 protein: CASSFGTTEGANVLTF
CDR3 DNA: TGTGCCAGCAGCTTCGGTACAACGGAAGGGGCCAACGTCCTGACTTTC